This passage covers 22 T cell receptor beta chains from one sample sequenced in a study of blood T cell repertoires in COVID-19. Method: immunoSEQ multiplex PCR; TCRdb's copy keeps in-frame clones and lacks some. In the table there are tens of thousands of clones, roughly 76% of which are singletons. Sequencing was done on a sample of peripheral blood. The receptors shown here come from a man at least 80 years old with COVID-19, enrolled during active disease.

V and J are TRBV6-4 and TRBJ2-1; 7 bases map to TRBD2. V gave up 5 bases and J gave up 2 bases; unmatched junction bases: 6. The CDR3 has 15 residues. The germline V gene has CDR1 MRHNA and CDR2 SNTAGT. The CDR3 is CASSILAEAYNEQFF. The CDR3 coding sequence is TGTGCCAGCAGTATCCTAGCGGAGGCCTACAATGAGCAGTTCTTC.

This clone has only one observation. The chain has TRBV7-9 and TRBJ2-1; 7 bases line up with TRBD1. CDR1 SEHNR and CDR2 FQNEAQ come from the germline V gene (reference sequence). This CDR3 is 16 amino acids long. Trimming cost V 3 bases and J 0 bases; bases outside gene matches: 5. CDR3 protein: CASSFWGQSSYNEQFF. CDR3 in DNA: TGTGCCAGCAGCTTCTGGGGACAGAGCTCCTACAATGAGCAGTTCTTC.

The chain recombines TRBV19 with TRBJ1-1; D not resolved. Germline V CDR1 and CDR2: LNHDA, SQIVND (reference sequence). V shed 3 bases and J shed 3 bases, with 8 bases lying between them. This CDR3 has 13 amino acids. CDR3 protein: CASSMLTHTEAFF. DNA for the CDR3: TGTGCCAGTAGTATGTTAACACACACTGAAGCTTTCTTT. Full variable domain (missing parts from reference TRBV19 and TRBJ1-1): DGGITQSPKYLFRKEGQNVTLSCEQNLNHDAMYWYRQDPGQGLRLIYYSQIVNDFQKGDIAEGYSVSREKKESFPLTVTSAQKNPTAFYLCASSMLTHTEAFFGQGTRLTVV.

The chain joins TRBV6-5 to TRBJ1-5; unclear D gene. CDR1 is MNHEY, CDR2 SVGAGI, per germline. There are 15 residues in the CDR3. V was cut by 2 bases and J by 6 bases, with 14 bases left in between. In DNA, the CDR3 is TGTGCCAGCAGTTACGCCCAGGTTTCGGTTCAGCCCCAGCATTTT. Protein sequence: CASSYAQVSVQPQHF.

V gene TRBV5-6 combines with J gene TRBJ1-3; TRBD1 agrees at 7 bases. This CDR3 spans 14 amino acids. Germline V lookup: CDR1 SGHDT, CDR2 YYEEEE. V shed 4 bases and J 4 bases; nucleotides not matched to a gene: 5. The CDR3 DNA reads TGTGCCAGCAGCCCCGGGACAGAAGGAAACACCATATATTTT. Protein product: CASSPGTEGNTIYF.

V usage is TRBV3-1 (or the pseudogene TRBV3-2) and J usage is TRBJ1-2; D possibly corresponds to TRBD1 (6 bases). V gave up 0 bases and J gave up 7 bases, with 12 bases separating them. Germline V gives CDR1 LGHDT, CDR2 YNNKEL (reference sequence). The CDR3 is 14 amino acids. The CDR3 bases are TGTGCCAGCAGCCAAGAGGGGGCCCTAGGTGGCTACACCTTC. Its protein is CASSQEGALGGYTF.

The rearrangement links TRBV7-9 to TRBJ2-3, with 11 bases fitting TRBD2. The CDR3 contains 17 residues. The J segment lost 3 bases and the V segment lost 4 bases, leaving 9 bases of the junction unmatched. The germline CDR1 and CDR2 sequences are SEHNR and FQNEAQ (reference sequence). The CDR3, as DNA: TGTGCCAGCAGCTCAACCTCGTTAGCGGGGGGGACAGATACGCAGTATTTT. Encoded protein: CASSSTSLAGGTDTQYF.

A few counts support this clone. This chain connects TRBV28 to TRBJ2-7; D is perhaps TRBD2 (6 bases). CDR3 length equals 12 residues. CDR1 MDHEN and CDR2 SYDVKM come from the germline V gene. Trimming cost V 6 bases and J 2 bases, with 8 bases left between them. CDR3 protein: CASSTSPYEQYF. The CDR3 coding sequence is TGTGCCAGCAGCACTAGCCCCTACGAGCAGTACTTC.

The rearrangement uses TRBV10-1 and TRBJ2-1; 15 bases agree with TRBD2. V lost 3 bases, J lost 4 bases, and 7 bases stayed unmatched. CDR1 is WNHNN and CDR2 is SYGVQD in the germline V gene (reference sequence). This CDR3 region has 18 residues. CDR3 DNA sequence: TGCGCCAGCAGTGATTTCGGGACTAGCGGGGGGAAATACAATGAGCAGTTCTTC. Residues: CASSDFGTSGGKYNEQFF.

The CDR3 sequence is CASSSTTSRETQYF. CDR3 sequence (DNA): TGTGCCAGCAGTTCAACGACTAGTAGAGAGACCCAGTACTTC. V gene TRBV5-6 combines with J gene TRBJ2-5; D is possibly TRBD2 (6 bases). Germline loops: CDR1 SGHDT, CDR2 YYEEEE. This CDR3 has 14 amino acids. V lost 5 bases and J 4 bases, leaving 15 bases between the germline ends.

The chain combines TRBV6-6 with TRBJ1-2; perhaps TRBD1 as D (6 bases). The CDR3 consists of 12 residues. Germline CDR1 MNHNY, CDR2 SVGAGI (reference sequence). With 8 bases removed from V and 4 bases from J, the gap between germline ends came to 11 bases. The CDR3 region is CASSQGPYGYTF. The CDR3 DNA follows: TGTGCCAGCTCCCAGGGGCCCTATGGCTACACCTTC.

V usage is TRBV19 and J usage is TRBJ2-3; a weak D match, TRBD2 (5 bases). Germline V gene data show CDR1 as LNHDA and CDR2 as SQIVND (reference sequence). The CDR3 has 13 residues. V was shortened by 2 bases and J by 10 bases, with 13 bases between the two germline ends. The CDR3 region has the DNA TGTGCCAGTAGTATAAGCGGCCCCGTCGCGCAGTATTTT. It encodes CASSISGPVAQYF.

The chain uses TRBV5-6 and TRBJ1-2, with D maybe TRBD1 (5 bases). This CDR3 has 13 amino acids. The germline V gene encodes CDR1 SGHDT and CDR2 YYEEEE. Trimming cost V 1 base and J 2 bases, with 6 bases left between them. CDR3: CASSLSGNYGYTF. The CDR3, as DNA: TGTGCCAGCAGCTTGTCAGGGAACTATGGCTACACCTTC.

This CDR3 reads CASSELEIRTDTQYF. The CDR3 DNA is TGTGCCAGCAGCGAACTAGAAATTCGGACAGATACGCAGTATTTT. The chain combines TRBV7-3 with TRBJ2-3, with D maybe TRBD2 (5 bases). Germline V gene sequence: CDR1 SGHTA, CDR2 FQGTGA. V lost 5 bases, J lost 3 bases, and 15 bases lay in between. CDR3 length equals 15 residues.

This clone was seen only a few times. This sequence joins TRBV6-2 or TRBV6-3 and TRBJ2-7; tentatively, D is TRBD1 (6 bases). The CDR3 runs 16 residues. The germline gives CDR1 MNHEY, CDR2 SVGEGT. V lost 7 bases and J lost 0, with 19 bases in between. This chain's CDR3 is CASTPQGLRLSYEQYF. In nucleotides, the CDR3 is TGTGCCAGCACCCCTCAGGGGCTTCGCCTCTCCTACGAGCAGTACTTC.

The table lists this clone with a count of one. CDR3 sequence (DNA): TGTGCCAGCAGCTCCAGGACAGTTTTAACCTACGAGCAGTACTTC. This encodes CASSSRTVLTYEQYF. The chain is built from TRBV7-2 and TRBJ2-7; perhaps TRBD1 as D (6 bases). Germline V lookup: CDR1 SGHTA, CDR2 FQGNSA. Deletions cut 4 bases from V and 2 bases from J, with 15 bases between. The CDR3 consists of 15 residues.

There are a few counts of this clone. This chain uses TRBV27 with TRBJ1-6, with no clear D. The CDR3 is made up of 16 amino acids. Per germline, CDR1 MNHEY and CDR2 SMNVEV (reference sequence). V shed 6 bases and J shed 1 base, with 13 bases lying between them. The CDR3 here is CASRRGFGSYNSPLHF. For the CDR3, the DNA is TGTGCCAGCAGACGGGGTTTTGGTTCCTATAATTCACCCCTCCACTTT.

This clone was detected only a few times. The chain joins TRBV5-3 to TRBJ2-7, with no clear D. TRBV5-3 qualifies as an ORF whose function is uncertain. V dropped 2 bases and J dropped 3 bases, with 6 bases sitting between them. The CDR3 length is 12 residues. In nucleotides, the CDR3 is TGTGCCAGAAGCTTTCTAAGCTACGAGCAGTACTTC. Its protein is CARSFLSYEQYF.

The chain couples TRBV7-9 to TRBJ1-1; no clear D. This CDR3 is 14 amino acids long. The germline V gene encodes CDR1 SEHNR and CDR2 FQNEAQ (reference sequence). V was cut by 2 bases and J by 6 bases, with 13 bases left in between. Written as DNA, the CDR3 is TGTGCCAGCAGCTTAAAGGGTGGAGGTGCTGAAGCTTTCTTT. Its translation is CASSLKGGGAEAFF.

The chain employs TRBV19 and TRBJ1-6, with 8 bases matching TRBD1. Trimming cost V 6 bases and J 5 bases; bases outside gene matches: 9. The CDR3 length is 16 residues. Germline lookup yields CDR1 LNHDA and CDR2 SQIVND (reference sequence). CDR3 sequence reads: CASRRGSGGNNSPLHF. For the CDR3, the DNA is TGTGCCAGTAGAAGGGGGTCAGGGGGCAATAATTCACCCCTCCACTTT.

The chain employs TRBV6-5 and TRBJ1-1; D unclear. Germline CDR1 reads MNHEY; CDR2 reads SVGAGI. There are 13 residues in the CDR3. V gave up 6 bases and J gave up 6 bases, with 14 bases separating them. This CDR3 reads CASSLESVAEAFF. CDR3 coding DNA: TGTGCCAGCAGCCTCGAATCGGTGGCTGAAGCTTTCTTT.

This clone was detected once. V usage is TRBV6-4 and J usage is TRBJ2-5; TRBD2 is a possible D gene (6 bases). The CDR3 spans 13 residues. Looked up from germline, CDR1 is MRHNA and CDR2 is SNTAGT. Trimming pared 5 bases from V and 2 bases from J, leaving 9 bases between. CDR3: CASSREAQETQYF. DNA of the CDR3: TGTGCCAGCAGTAGGGAGGCGCAAGAGACCCAGTACTTC.